Below, 10 T cell receptor beta chains from the same sample are listed, as sequenced in a study of T cells after yellow fever vaccination. TCRdb passed the 5' RACE reads through MiXCR, listing each CDR3 protein once. The table shows about 510,000 distinct CDR3 sequences, with just over 20% occurring only once. The sample in question was PBMCs, obtained around 3 weeks after the first yellow fever vaccination. These receptors all come from a man between 18 and 29 years old who received the YFV17D yellow fever vaccine.

This clonotype is a singleton in its sample. The V and J genes are TRBV5-1 and TRBJ1-1; no clear D. Trimming shortened V by 2 bases and J by 4 bases, and 9 bases separated the two germline ends. Germline V gene data show CDR1 as SGHRS and CDR2 as YFSETQ. CDR3 length equals 13 residues. CDR3 sequence reads: CASSFRVSTEAFF. The CDR3 DNA reads TGCGCCAGCAGCTTCCGGGTAAGCACTGAAGCTTTCTTT.

This sequence joins TRBV5-1 and TRBJ2-5; a weak D match, TRBD1 (6 bases). In germline, CDR1 is SGHRS, CDR2 YFSETQ. V lost 2 bases and J 1 base, leaving 12 bases between the germline ends. This CDR3 is built from 15 residues. CDR3 protein: CASSLVGAIQETQYF. For the CDR3, the DNA is TGCGCCAGCAGCTTAGTGGGGGCCATCCAAGAGACCCAGTACTTC.

This clonotype showed up just a few times. The V call is TRBV4-1, the J call TRBJ2-5; D is possibly TRBD2 (6 bases). This CDR3 has 13 amino acids. Trimming stripped 5 bases from V and 4 bases from J, with 11 bases between. Germline V gene lookup returns CDR1 MGHRA and CDR2 YSYEKL. CDR3 region: CASSVGLLETQYF. The CDR3 nucleotides are TGCGCCAGCAGCGTGGGACTCCTAGAGACCCAGTACTTC.

The chain combines TRBV15 with TRBJ2-5, with TRBD2 as a possible D gene (5 bases). Germline assignment: CDR1 LNHNV and CDR2 YYDKDF (reference sequence). The V gene lost 0 bases and the J gene lost 2 bases, with 10 bases spanning the gap. This CDR3 comprises 15 residues. CDR3 sequence: CATSRDRGEQETQYF. CDR3 in DNA: TGTGCCACCAGCAGAGATCGGGGAGAACAAGAGACCCAGTACTTC.

In its sample, this clonotype was seen a few times. The V and J genes are TRBV15 and TRBJ2-3; 7 bases fit TRBD2. The germline CDR1 and CDR2 sequences are LNHNV and YYDKDF (reference sequence). Unmatched junction bases numbered 10, after V lost 3 bases and J lost 4 bases. The CDR3 extends over 16 amino acids. The CDR3 sequence is CATSRRTRSGADTQYF. The DNA of the CDR3 is TGTGCCACCAGCAGGAGGACTAGATCGGGGGCAGATACGCAGTATTTT.

This clonotype turned up a few times. The V call is TRBV11-2, the J call TRBJ2-7; possibly TRBD2 for D (6 bases). Germline V gene sequence: CDR1 SGHAT, CDR2 FQNNGV. This CDR3 region has 14 residues. Trimming removed 4 bases at V and 3 bases at J, with 13 bases between. The CDR3 bases are TGTGCCAGCAGCTCATTGGGACTGAGCTACGAGCAGTACTTC. This gives the protein CASSSLGLSYEQYF. Full variable domain (outside the CDR3, taken from reference TRBV11-2 and TRBJ2-7): EAGVAQSPRYKIIEKRQSVAFWCNPISGHATLYWYQQILGQGPKLLIQFQNNGVVDDSQLPKDRFSAERLKGVDSTLKIQPAKLEDSAVYLCASSSLGLSYEQYFGPGTRLTVT.

This clonotype was seen more than once but under ten times. The rearrangement joins TRBV3-1 to TRBJ2-5; D is unclear. CDR1 is LGHDT and CDR2 is YNNKEL in the germline V gene (reference sequence). Trimming took off 4 bases at V and 5 bases at J, with 20 bases between the two ends. This CDR3 comprises 16 residues. The CDR3 spells CASSPLGGRGAETQYF. DNA for the CDR3: TGTGCCAGCAGCCCATTAGGCGGTCGAGGCGCCGAGACCCAGTACTTC.

In its sample, this clonotype was seen a few times. This chain connects TRBV5-4 to TRBJ2-1; 7 bases match TRBD2. V was pared by 4 bases and J by 7 bases, with 5 bases of the junction left unmatched. Germline V gene data show CDR1 as SGHNT and CDR2 as YYREEE (reference sequence). The CDR3 spans 13 residues. The CDR3 here is CASSTSGGNEQFF. DNA of the CDR3: TGTGCCAGCAGCACCTCCGGGGGGAATGAGCAGTTCTTC.

This clonotype was seen a handful of times. The chain recombines TRBV7-2 with TRBJ1-1; D is unclear. V shed 2 bases and J shed 2 bases, with 9 bases lying between them. This CDR3 has 14 amino acids. Germline values: CDR1 SGHTA, CDR2 FQGNSA. The chain's CDR3 is CASSLPRHNTEAFF. The CDR3 bases are TGTGCCAGCAGCTTACCGCGACACAACACTGAAGCTTTCTTT.

This clonotype was observed a few times. The gene calls are TRBV6-2 or TRBV6-3 and TRBJ2-2; 10 bases fit TRBD1. The V gene's germline CDR1 is MNHEY and CDR2 SVGEGT. The V gene end was trimmed by 5 bases and the J gene end by 7 bases; junction bases not matched to a gene: 10. The CDR3 is made up of 16 amino acids. The CDR3 sequence is CASSPDRGAVYGELFF. The CDR3 nucleotides read TGTGCCAGCAGTCCGGACAGGGGGGCGGTGTACGGGGAGCTGTTTTTT.